The 7 T cell receptor beta chains below were found in one sample sequenced in a study of Ad26.COV2.S vaccination and SARS-CoV-2 variants. Some clones are missing from TCRdb's copy, which holds only in-frame ones; the method was immunoSEQ multiplex PCR. This table holds more than 250,000 clones, more than 75% found once. As to treatment: over 15 received Ad26.COV2.S at low or high dose, single or two shots; roughly five received placebo; per-sample allocation not given. After the first vaccine or placebo injection, samples were drawn on day 63. Here the sequenced sample was peripheral blood, taken in a trial of Ad26.COV2.S vaccine versus placebo. These receptors were obtained from a person between 18 and 65 years old who received the Ad26.COV2.S COVID-19 vaccine or a placebo.

The chain carries TRBV6-5 and TRBJ2-7; D is possibly TRBD1 (5 bases). CDR1 MNHEY and CDR2 SVGAGI come from the germline V gene. Trimming stripped 6 bases from V and 3 bases from J, with 12 bases between. The CDR3 contains 13 residues. CDR3 DNA sequence: TGTGCCAGCAGGCAACAAGGGGACTACGAGCAGTACTTC. Protein product: CASRQQGDYEQYF.

The chain links TRBV5-4 to TRBJ1-2, with D perhaps TRBD1 (5 bases). Germline CDR1 reads SGHNT; CDR2 reads YYREEE (reference sequence). This CDR3 has 13 amino acids. V lost 3 bases and J 4 bases, leaving 10 bases between the germline ends. The CDR3 DNA reads as TGTGCCAGCAGCTCCCGGGACCTCTATGGCTACACCTTC. Encoded protein: CASSSRDLYGYTF.

The gene calls are TRBV7-2 and TRBJ1-2; D remains unclear. Germline CDR1 reads SGHTA; CDR2 reads FQGNSA. The CDR3 covers 15 residues. Trimming cost V 1 base and J 3 bases, with 12 bases left between them. The CDR3 nucleotides read TGTGCCAGCAGCTTAGATGGCCCAGCCGACTATGGCTACACCTTC. Protein: CASSLDGPADYGYTF.

The gene calls are TRBV2 and TRBJ2-4; D possibly corresponds to TRBD1 (5 bases). The germline CDR1 and CDR2 sequences are SNHLY and FYNNEI. This CDR3 comprises 17 residues. Trimming removed 2 bases from V and 0 bases from J, with 14 bases in between. The CDR3 loop reads CASSERTGQLAKNIQYF. Written as DNA, the CDR3 is TGTGCCAGCAGTGAACGAACAGGTCAACTAGCCAAAAACATTCAGTACTTC.

The rearrangement joins TRBV6-5 to TRBJ1-1; D perhaps matches TRBD1 (6 bases). Germline V CDR1 and CDR2: MNHEY, SVGAGI. There are 14 residues in the CDR3. Trimming took off 7 bases at V and 10 bases at J, with 22 bases between the two ends. The CDR3 coding sequence is TGTGCCAGCACTCGGACAGCGCTGGATTTGGTAGCTTTCTTT. It encodes CASTRTALDLVAFF.

The chain joins TRBV5-1 to TRBJ2-1, with TRBD2 identical over 12 bases. The germline V gene has CDR1 SGHRS and CDR2 YFSETQ. The V segment lost 4 bases and the J segment 9 bases; nucleotides outside the gene matches: 8. The CDR3 has 15 amino acids. The CDR3 DNA reads as TGCGCCAGCAGCCCGGCCCTAGCGGGGGGGACTGAGCAGTTCTTC. Its protein is CASSPALAGGTEQFF.

The V gene is TRBV2, the J gene TRBJ2-1; D is unresolved. Trimming pared 8 bases from V and 3 bases from J, leaving 17 bases between. The CDR3 has 15 amino acids. Germline V lookup: CDR1 SNHLY, CDR2 FYNNEI. Here the CDR3 reads CASGDTGRFYNEQFF. In nucleotides, the CDR3 is TGTGCCAGCGGAGATACCGGACGGTTCTACAATGAGCAGTTCTTC.